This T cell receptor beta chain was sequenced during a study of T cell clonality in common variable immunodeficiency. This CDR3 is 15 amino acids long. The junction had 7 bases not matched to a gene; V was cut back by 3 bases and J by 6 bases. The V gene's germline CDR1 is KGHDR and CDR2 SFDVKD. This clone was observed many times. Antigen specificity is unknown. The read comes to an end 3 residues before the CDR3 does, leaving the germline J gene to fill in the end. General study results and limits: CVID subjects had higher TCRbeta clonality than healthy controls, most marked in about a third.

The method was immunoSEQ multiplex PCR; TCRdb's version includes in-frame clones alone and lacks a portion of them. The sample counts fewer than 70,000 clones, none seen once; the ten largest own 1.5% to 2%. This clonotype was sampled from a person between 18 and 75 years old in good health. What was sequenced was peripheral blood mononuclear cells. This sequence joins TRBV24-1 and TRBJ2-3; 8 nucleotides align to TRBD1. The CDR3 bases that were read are TGTGCCACCAGTGATCCAGGGGGCGCATCCGATACG. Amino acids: CATSDPGGASDT. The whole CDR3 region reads CATSDPGGASDTQYF.